This paragraph covers one TCR beta chain sequence. The data originate from a study of blood T cell repertoires in COVID-19. Study at large: Material from acute and convalescent COVID-19 was sourced from the United States, Italy and Spain. T cells, B-cell-depleted T cells, or PBMCs provided the cDNA or gDNA that served as material.

Across 24 US areas, participants ranged in age from about 18 to 100 years. Method: immunoSEQ multiplex PCR; TCRdb's copy keeps in-frame clones and lacks some. The table includes 250,000 to 300,000 clones, around nine tenths detected once. The CDR3 contains 16 residues. Germline lookup yields CDR1 SNHLY and CDR2 FYNNEI. V gave up 3 bases and J gave up 7 bases, with 22 bases separating them. The chain links TRBV2 to TRBJ2-7; the D gene is possibly TRBD1 (5 bases). This sequence was found in a woman aged 50 to 60 who had been exposed to COVID-19. The sequencing sample was made of PBMCs or T cells enriched from blood (not recorded which). CDR3 sequence reads: CASSDASPRQGEEQYF. For the CDR3, the DNA is TGTGCCAGCAGTGACGCCTCCCCACGGCAGGGCGAAGAGCAGTACTTC. Full variable domain (rest looked up from reference TRBV2 and TRBJ2-7): EPEVTQTPSHQVTQMGQEVILRCVPISNHLYFYWYRQILGQKVEFLVSFYNNEISEKSEIFDDQFSVERPDGSNFTLKIRSTKLEDSAMYFCASSDASPRQGEEQYFGPGTRLTVT.